The rows below give T cell receptor beta chains drawn from one sample of a study of OX40 agonist ivuxolimab in advanced cancers. Sequencing was performed with immunoSEQ multiplex PCR; in TCRdb, only in-frame clones are kept and a portion is missing. Of 65,000 to 80,000 clones listed, approximately 86% are singletons. The material was CD4+ or CD8+ T cells sorted from blood, obtained in a trial of the OX40 agonist ivuxolimab. The receptor set was obtained from an adult with an advanced solid tumor such as melanoma, head and neck, liver or kidney cancer. CDR3s include the opening cysteine and the closing phenylalanine or tryptophan. D genes are given only for firm matches. Clone size is shown for a subset of rows, as once, few, many or a class of expanded clone.

V: TRBV5-1
size: -
J: TRBJ1-1
D: TRBD1
CDR3: CASSFDRDTEAFF
DNA: TGCGCCAGCAGCTTCGACAGGGATACTGAAGCTTTCTTT

V: TRBV10-1
size: -
J: TRBJ2-3
D: -
CDR3: CASSGQGPDTQYF
DNA: TGCGCCAGCAGTGGTCAGGGTCCAGATACGCAGTATTTT

V: TRBV6-5
size: -
J: TRBJ2-7
D: -
CDR3: CASSEGRREQYF
DNA: TGTGCCAGCAGCGAAGGTAGGCGCGAGCAGTACTTC

V: TRBV18
size: once
J: TRBJ1-1
D: -
CDR3: CASSPRTDTEAFF
DNA: TGTGCCAGCTCACCCCGGACAGACACTGAAGCTTTCTTT

V: TRBV4-3
size: -
J: TRBJ2-7
D: TRBD2
CDR3: CASSQTSGSHSYEQYF
DNA: TGCGCCAGCAGCCAGACGAGCGGGAGCCATTCCTACGAGCAGTACTTC

V: TRBV7-6
size: -
J: TRBJ2-1
D: TRBD2
CDR3: CASSPRTSGGNNEQFF
DNA: TGTGCCAGCAGCCCACGGACTAGCGGGGGGAACAATGAGCAGTTCTTC

V: TRBV6-4
size: -
J: TRBJ1-1
D: -
CDR3: CASSANKDTEAFF
DNA: TGTGCCAGCAGTGCCAACAAAGACACTGAAGCTTTCTTT

V: TRBV19
size: -
J: TRBJ1-5
D: -
CDR3: CASSRDYSNQPQHF
DNA: TGTGCCAGTAGTAGAGATTATAGCAATCAGCCCCAGCATTTT

V: TRBV7-2
size: -
J: TRBJ2-3
D: -
CDR3: CASSPRVGSDTQYF
DNA: TGTGCCAGCAGCCCCCGCGTCGGCTCAGATACGCAGTATTTT

V: TRBV25-1
size: -
J: TRBJ2-1
D: TRBD2
CDR3: CASGRLAEQFF
DNA: TGTGCCAGCGGCAGACTAGCGGAGCAGTTCTTC

V: TRBV7-2
size: -
J: TRBJ1-5
D: -
CDR3: CASSRLGGNNQPQHF
DNA: TGTGCCAGCAGCCGACTGGGGGGGAACAATCAGCCCCAGCATTTT

V: TRBV18
size: -
J: TRBJ2-1
D: TRBD2
CDR3: CASSPPGGGADEQFF
DNA: TGTGCCAGCTCACCACCTGGCGGGGGGGCCGATGAGCAGTTCTTC

V: TRBV5-5
size: -
J: TRBJ1-2
D: -
CDR3: CASSPFPGTYGYTF
DNA: TGTGCCAGCAGCCCCTTTCCAGGGACCTATGGCTACACCTTC

V: TRBV14
size: -
J: TRBJ2-1
D: -
CDR3: CASSQERLASYNEQFF
DNA: TGTGCCAGCAGCCAAGAAAGGCTAGCTTCCTACAATGAGCAGTTCTTC

V: TRBV7-9
size: -
J: TRBJ1-4
D: TRBD1
CDR3: CASRQGASPLIGEKLFF
DNA: TGTGCCAGCAGACAGGGGGCGAGTCCCTTAATTGGTGAAAAACTGTTTTTT

V: TRBV15
size: -
J: TRBJ2-7
D: -
CDR3: CATSRDSQTGDEQYF
DNA: TGTGCCACCAGCAGAGACTCCCAGACAGGTGACGAGCAGTACTTC

V: TRBV27
size: -
J: TRBJ2-3
D: -
CDR3: CASLEMGRTDTQYF
DNA: TGTGCCAGCCTCGAGATGGGGCGCACAGATACGCAGTATTTT

V: TRBV5-6
size: -
J: TRBJ2-5
D: -
CDR3: CASSSWTVYNQETQYF
DNA: TGTGCCAGCAGCTCCTGGACAGTCTACAACCAAGAGACCCAGTACTTC

V: TRBV5-3
size: -
J: TRBJ1-1
D: -
CDR3: CARSDAKRVTNTEAFF
DNA: TGTGCCAGAAGCGACGCCAAAAGGGTGACGAACACTGAAGCTTTCTTT

V: TRBV7-2
size: once
J: TRBJ1-1
D: -
CDR3: CASSLEANTEAFF
DNA: TGTGCCAGCAGCTTAGAGGCGAACACTGAAGCTTTCTTT

V: TRBV5-8
size: few
J: TRBJ1-5
D: -
CDR3: CASSFKTGPNQPQHF
DNA: TGTGCCAGCAGCTTTAAGACAGGACCAAATCAGCCCCAGCATTTT

V: TRBV4-3
size: -
J: TRBJ2-3
D: TRBD2
CDR3: CASSQDGPSGSSTDTQYF
DNA: TGCGCCAGCAGCCAAGATGGTCCTAGCGGAAGCAGCACAGATACGCAGTATTTT

V: TRBV25-1
size: -
J: TRBJ2-3
D: TRBD2
CDR3: CASSTSGTSGSTDTQYF
DNA: TGTGCCAGCAGTACCTCCGGGACTAGCGGCAGCACAGATACGCAGTATTTT

V: TRBV29-1
size: -
J: TRBJ1-2
D: -
CDR3: CSAQGRDGYTF
DNA: TGCAGCGCCCAGGGTAGGGATGGCTACACCTTC

V: TRBV5-1
size: -
J: TRBJ2-1
D: -
CDR3: CASSLVQGRGLNEQFF
DNA: TGCGCCAGCAGCTTGGTTCAGGGTAGGGGATTGAATGAGCAGTTCTTC

V: TRBV27
size: -
J: TRBJ1-5
D: TRBD1
CDR3: CASSTLQGAWSNQPQHF
DNA: TGTGCCAGCAGCACATTACAGGGGGCTTGGAGCAATCAGCCCCAGCATTTT

V: TRBV7-6
size: -
J: TRBJ2-1
D: -
CDR3: CASSFDPPGQNNEQFF
DNA: TGTGCCAGCAGCTTCGATCCCCCGGGGCAGAACAATGAGCAGTTCTTC

V: TRBV4-2
size: -
J: TRBJ2-2
D: -
CDR3: CASSPRTGSTGELFF
DNA: TGTGCCAGCAGCCCGAGAACAGGGAGCACCGGGGAGCTGTTTTTT

V: TRBV27
size: once
J: TRBJ1-1
D: -
CDR3: CASSLVGGRMNTEAFF
DNA: TGTGCCAGCAGTTTGGTCGGGGGACGGATGAACACTGAAGCTTTCTTT

V: TRBV27
size: -
J: TRBJ1-1
D: TRBD1
CDR3: CASSVTGAKPNTEAFF
DNA: TGTGCCAGCAGTGTAACAGGGGCCAAGCCGAACACTGAAGCTTTCTTT

V: TRBV5-1
size: -
J: TRBJ1-2
D: -
CDR3: CASSASTAQNYGYTF
DNA: TGCGCCAGCAGCGCCTCGACAGCGCAAAACTATGGCTACACCTTC

V: TRBV7-3
size: once
J: TRBJ2-5
D: -
CDR3: CASSLGQGKQETQYF
DNA: TGTGCCAGCAGCTTGGGGCAGGGGAAACAAGAGACCCAGTACTTC

V: TRBV7-2
size: -
J: TRBJ2-3
D: -
CDR3: CASSLARADTQYF
DNA: TGTGCCAGCAGCTTAGCTCGGGCAGATACGCAGTATTTT

V: TRBV5-4
size: -
J: TRBJ2-3
D: -
CDR3: CASSFWDTDTQYF
DNA: TGTGCCAGCAGCTTCTGGGACACAGATACGCAGTATTTT

V: TRBV6-5
size: -
J: TRBJ2-7
D: TRBD2
CDR3: CASSYSVWDYGDEQYF
DNA: TGTGCCAGCAGTTACTCCGTCTGGGACTACGGCGACGAGCAGTACTTC

V: TRBV9
size: -
J: TRBJ2-1
D: -
CDR3: CASSGPGLNSYNEQFF
DNA: TGTGCCAGCAGCGGTCCAGGACTCAACTCCTACAATGAGCAGTTCTTC

V: TRBV6-1
size: once
J: TRBJ1-3
D: TRBD1
CDR3: CASSVTGDGNTIYF
DNA: TGTGCCAGCAGTGTCACAGGGGATGGAAACACCATATATTTT

V: TRBV5-4
size: few
J: TRBJ1-3
D: -
CDR3: CASSHDAENTIYF
DNA: TGTGCCAGCAGCCATGACGCCGAAAACACCATATATTTT

V: TRBV5-8
size: -
J: TRBJ2-3
D: -
CDR3: CASSFYGADTQYF
DNA: TGTGCCAGCAGCTTTTACGGAGCAGATACGCAGTATTTT

V: TRBV29-1
size: -
J: TRBJ2-1
D: -
CDR3: CSAPGHLFYNEQFF
DNA: TGCAGCGCTCCGGGACACCTATTCTACAATGAGCAGTTCTTC

V: TRBV19
size: -
J: TRBJ1-1
D: TRBD1
CDR3: CASNDRAFDTEAFF
DNA: TGTGCCAGTAATGACAGGGCCTTTGACACTGAAGCTTTCTTT

V: TRBV21-1
size: -
J: TRBJ2-1
D: -
CDR3: CASSLDPLAPPYDNEQFF
DNA: TGTGCCAGCAGCCTCGACCCGCTAGCACCCCCTTATGATAATGAGCAGTTCTTC

V: TRBV7-2
size: once
J: TRBJ1-1
D: -
CDR3: CASRYSGEVNTEAFF
DNA: TGTGCCAGCAGATATAGTGGGGAGGTGAACACTGAAGCTTTCTTT

V: TRBV19
size: -
J: TRBJ2-7
D: TRBD2
CDR3: CASSIYRTSGRGSSYEQYF
DNA: TGTGCCAGTAGTATTTATCGAACTAGCGGGAGGGGAAGCTCCTACGAGCAGTACTTC

V: TRBV5-4
size: -
J: TRBJ1-2
D: TRBD1
CDR3: CASSFLDRDHGYTF
DNA: TGTGCCAGCAGCTTCCTGGACAGGGACCATGGCTACACCTTC

V: TRBV7-2
size: -
J: TRBJ2-1
D: -
CDR3: CASSLRVINEQFF
DNA: TGTGCCAGCAGCTTAAGAGTTATAAATGAGCAGTTCTTC

V: TRBV7-3
size: -
J: TRBJ2-7
D: -
CDR3: CASSFTGLQYF
DNA: TGTGCCAGCAGCTTTACAGGGTTGCAGTACTTC

V: TRBV30
size: -
J: TRBJ1-2
D: -
CDR3: CAWSVLRGGYTF
DNA: TGTGCCTGGAGTGTACTTAGGGGTGGCTACACCTTC

V: TRBV30
size: few
J: TRBJ1-6
D: -
CDR3: CAWSVTRLNSPLHF
DNA: TGTGCCTGGAGTGTAACTAGACTTAATTCACCCCTCCACTTT

V: TRBV2
size: -
J: TRBJ1-2
D: -
CDR3: CASSEAPDPRGYTF
DNA: TGTGCCAGCAGTGAAGCGCCTGACCCCCGAGGCTACACCTTC

V: TRBV7-8
size: -
J: TRBJ2-7
D: -
CDR3: CASSLPPGHGLLAYEQYF
DNA: TGTGCCAGCAGCTTACCCCCGGGACACGGGCTTCTAGCGTACGAGCAGTACTTC

V: TRBV6-6
size: -
J: TRBJ1-5
D: -
CDR3: CASSYSGNNQPQHF
DNA: TGTGCCAGCAGTTACTCGGGGAACAATCAGCCCCAGCATTTT

V: TRBV4-1
size: -
J: TRBJ2-1
D: -
CDR3: CASSQATGGGRYNEQFF
DNA: TGCGCCAGCAGCCAAGCTACTGGCGGGGGCCGTTACAATGAGCAGTTCTTC

V: TRBV20-1
size: -
J: TRBJ2-5
D: -
CDR3: CSARLRETQYF
DNA: TGCAGTGCTAGACTTAGGGAGACCCAGTACTTC

V: TRBV4-3
size: few
J: TRBJ2-2
D: -
CDR3: CASSQFVQNTGELFF
DNA: TGCGCCAGCAGCCAATTTGTACAGAACACCGGGGAGCTGTTTTTT

V: TRBV2
size: -
J: TRBJ2-1
D: -
CDR3: CASSEILNEQFF
DNA: TGTGCCAGCAGTGAAATACTGAATGAGCAGTTCTTC

V: TRBV13
size: -
J: TRBJ2-1
D: TRBD1
CDR3: CASQNRGQGSNEQFF
DNA: TGTGCCAGCCAGAACCGGGGACAGGGATCCAATGAGCAGTTCTTC

V: TRBV29-1
size: -
J: TRBJ1-5
D: -
CDR3: CSVGAQGGQPQHF
DNA: TGCAGCGTTGGGGCGCAGGGAGGTCAGCCCCAGCATTTT

V: TRBV15
size: -
J: TRBJ1-5
D: -
CDR3: CATSRAGWGEGYQPQHF
DNA: TGTGCCACCAGCAGAGCTGGTTGGGGGGAGGGTTATCAGCCCCAGCATTTT